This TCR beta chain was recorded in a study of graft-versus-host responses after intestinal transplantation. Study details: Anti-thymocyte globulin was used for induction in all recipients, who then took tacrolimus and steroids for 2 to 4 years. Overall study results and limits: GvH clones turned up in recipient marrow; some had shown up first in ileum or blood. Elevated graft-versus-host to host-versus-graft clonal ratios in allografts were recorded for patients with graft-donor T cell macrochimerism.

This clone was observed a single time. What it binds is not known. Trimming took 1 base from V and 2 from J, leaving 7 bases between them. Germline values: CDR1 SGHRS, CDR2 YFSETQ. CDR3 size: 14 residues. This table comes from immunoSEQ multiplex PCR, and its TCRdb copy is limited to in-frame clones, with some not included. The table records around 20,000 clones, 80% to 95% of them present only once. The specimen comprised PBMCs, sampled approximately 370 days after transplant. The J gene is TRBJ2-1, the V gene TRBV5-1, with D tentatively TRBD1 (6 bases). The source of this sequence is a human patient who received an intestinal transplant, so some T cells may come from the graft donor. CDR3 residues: CASSLRTAYNEQFF. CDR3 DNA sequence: TGCGCCAGCAGCTTGAGGACAGCCTACAATGAGCAGTTCTTC. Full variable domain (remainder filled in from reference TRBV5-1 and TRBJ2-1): KAGVTQTPRYLIKTRGQQVTLSCSPISGHRSVSWYQQTPGQGLQFLFEYFSETQRNKGNFPGRFSGRQFSNSRSEMNVSTLELGDSALYLCASSLRTAYNEQFFGPGTRLTVL.